This T cell receptor (beta chain) was sequenced in a study of blood T cells in healthy people across ages. Every sample gave at least 6 micrograms of total RNA when it was extracted. A second PCR of 7 to 11 cycles used a sample-barcoded 5' primer and a J-beta primer mix. TCRdb re-analysed the 5' RACE reads in MiXCR, keeping a single row per CDR3 protein. The sample shows 850,000 or so distinct CDR3 sequences, under 30% of them seen only once. With regard to this clonotype: Its antigen is unidentified. A much larger clone lies a single base off, so this may be a read error.

Study-wide results and limits: Age showed a roughly linear inverse relationship with TCR beta diversity per million T cells.

The CDR3 extends over 17 amino acids. CDR1 is MNHEY, CDR2 SMNVEV, per germline (reference sequence). Sequencing was done on a sample of blood. The receptor was isolated from an elderly woman in good health. This rearrangement joins TRBV27 to TRBJ1-2, with TRBD1 matching over 7 bases. Here the CDR3 reads CASSPRQGQTANYGCTF. Here the CDR3 DNA reads TGTGCCAGCAGTCCCCGACAGGGCCAAACAGCTAACTATGGCTGCACCTTC.